These 10 T cell receptor beta chains originate from one sample sequenced in a study of identical twins. MiXCR was run by TCRdb on the 5' RACE reads, yielding one entry per CDR3 protein. The table records fewer than 800,000 distinct CDR3 sequences, about 7.6% of them present only once. This sample was also put to use in a study of yellow fever vaccine responses in identical twins.

The specimen sequenced was PBMCs. These receptor sequences come from a woman between 18 and 29 years old in good health.

This clonotype was observed at least ten times. The V call is TRBV12-3 or TRBV12-4, the J call TRBJ2-3; TRBD2 matches 7 bases. Trimming took 6 bases from V and 5 from J; bases not matched to a gene: 8. CDR3 length: 14 residues. CDR3: CASRRREWGDTQYF. DNA of the CDR3: TGTGCCAGCAGAAGGCGGGAGTGGGGAGATACGCAGTATTTT.

This clonotype was seen only a few times. The chain carries TRBV29-1 and TRBJ2-1, with TRBD2 matching over 14 bases. After removal of 5 bases from V and 4 bases from J, the junction contained 13 bases not matched to a gene. The CDR3 contains 18 residues. CDR1 is SQVTM and CDR2 is ANQGSEA in the germline V gene. CDR3 sequence: CSVRGLAGEPTTYNEQFF. Here the CDR3 DNA reads TGCAGCGTTCGGGGACTAGCGGGAGAACCCACTACTTACAATGAGCAGTTCTTC.

This clonotype was found many times. V and J are TRBV21-1 and TRBJ1-2; no check of the table's D call, TRBD1, against the DNA was made. TRBV21-1 is a pseudogene. This CDR3 is 15 amino acids long. CDR3 amino acids: CASGFTEGPNYGYTF. The CDR3, as DNA: TGTGCCAGCGGATTTACAGAGGGACCTAACTATGGCTACACCTTC.

This clonotype was detected a few times. The chain joins TRBV18 to TRBJ2-7; 8 positions match TRBD1. CDR1 and CDR2 from the germline V gene are KGHSH and LQKENI. J lost 2 bases, V lost 6 bases, and 15 bases had no gene match. This CDR3 region has 17 residues. The CDR3 DNA reads as TGTGCCAGCTCGACCGGGTACCGACAGGGGTCCACCTACGAGCAGTACTTC. It yields the protein CASSTGYRQGSTYEQYF. Drawing the rest from reference TRBV18 and TRBJ2-7, the complete variable domain is NAGVMQNPRHLVRRRGQEARLRCSPMKGHSHVYWYRQLPEEGLKFMVYLQKENIIDESGMPKERFSAEFPKEGPSILRIQQVVRGDSAAYFCASSTGYRQGSTYEQYFGPGTRLTVT.

In its sample, this clonotype was seen many times. This sequence joins TRBV6-5 and TRBJ1-4, with D uncertain. Per germline, CDR1 MNHEY and CDR2 SVGAGI. The V gene lost 3 bases and the J gene lost 3 bases, with 20 bases spanning the gap. The CDR3 consists of 18 residues. In DNA, the CDR3 is TGTGCCAGCAGTTATAGTGGGCAACGTGGGTTTTCTAATGAAAAACTGTTTTTT. This gives the protein CASSYSGQRGFSNEKLFF.

This clonotype was counted a few times. The gene calls are TRBV20-1 and TRBJ1-6, with D perhaps TRBD1 (5 bases). This CDR3 has 15 residues. Germline V CDR1 and CDR2: DFQATT, SNEGSKA (reference sequence). V was cut by 5 bases and J by 2 bases, with 13 bases left in between. In nucleotides, the CDR3 is TGCAGTGCTCGAAGTCCGGGACCCTATAATTCACCCCTCCACTTT. Its protein product is CSARSPGPYNSPLHF.

The sample holds many counts of this clonotype. The CDR3 protein is CASSSNRGLTDTQYF. CDR3 DNA: TGTGCCAGCAGCTCAAACAGGGGGCTGACAGATACGCAGTATTTT. The chain combines TRBV7-2 with TRBJ2-3, with 9 bases identical to TRBD1. The CDR3 has 15 amino acids. The germline V gene has CDR1 SGHTA and CDR2 FQGNSA. The J segment lost 3 bases and the V segment lost 4 bases, leaving 5 bases of the junction unmatched.

V is TRBV20-1 and J is TRBJ1-1, with 10 bases matching TRBD1. Per the germline V gene, CDR1 is DFQATT and CDR2 is SNEGSKA (reference sequence). The length of the CDR3 is 15 residues. Trimming took 4 bases from V and 4 from J; bases not matched to a gene: 9. DNA for the CDR3: TGCAGTGCTAAGACTCCGACAGGGGGCGTCACTGAAGCTTTCTTT. This sequence encodes CSAKTPTGGVTEAFF.

The table lists this clonotype with many counts. V usage is TRBV13 and J usage is TRBJ1-1; weak D call: TRBD1 (5 bases). The V gene's germline CDR1 is PRHDT and CDR2 FYEKMQ (reference sequence). The CDR3 is made up of 15 amino acids. V lost 5 bases to trimming and J lost 5 bases, with 18 bases between them. Here the CDR3 reads CASSLGMGGGTEAFF. CDR3 sequence (DNA): TGTGCCAGCAGCCTCGGGATGGGGGGTGGAACTGAAGCTTTCTTT.

This clonotype was seen more than once but under ten times. The chain joins TRBV14 to TRBJ1-2; D is ambiguous. Germline V CDR1 and CDR2: SGHDN, FVKESK. The CDR3 sequence is 15 residues long. Trimming removed 1 base at V and 3 bases at J, with 12 bases between. The CDR3 DNA sequence: TGTGCCAGCAGCCAAGGAGTCGGCGGATACTATGGCTACACCTTC. Protein sequence: CASSQGVGGYYGYTF. The full variable domain, rest sourced from reference TRBV14 and TRBJ1-2, is EAGVTQFPSHSVIEKGQTVTLRCDPISGHDNLYWYRRVMGKEIKFLLHFVKESKQDESGMPNNRFLAERTGGTYSTLKVQPAELEDSGVYFCASSQGVGGYYGYTFGSGTRLTVV.